This T cell receptor beta chain originates from a study of blood T cells in healthy people across ages. Next came a second PCR, run for about 7 to 12 cycles, which used a sample-barcoded 5' primer along with a J-beta primer mix. From the 5' RACE reads, TCRdb called clonotypes with MiXCR, one entry per CDR3 protein. The repertoire holds about 680,000 distinct CDR3 sequences, with around 45% as singletons. V lost 5 bases and J lost 1, with 12 bases in between. There are 14 residues in the CDR3. Per germline, CDR1 SGHRS and CDR2 YFSETQ. Input material: blood. The chain joins TRBV5-1 to TRBJ1-1; D remains ambiguous. The TCR comes from a woman in her sixties or seventies in good health. The CDR3 bases are TGCGCCAGCAGTTCCCGGGCGGGGAACACTGAAGCTTTCTTT. It is translated as CASSSRAGNTEAFF.